The source of this T cell receptor beta chain is a study of somatic mutations in cytotoxic T cells in rheumatoid arthritis. Study-wide context: A roughly 30 ml EDTA sample of patient blood was drawn right after diagnosis, before any treatment. Study results and limitations: The slight TRBV07 underrepresentation in rheumatoid arthritis patients was not adjusted for multiple comparisons.

Repertoires were generated with immunoSEQ multiplex PCR, while TCRdb's copy carries only in-frame clones and drops some. Of fewer than 6,000 clones detected, about four fifths appear once; the ten largest clones hold approximately 4.6%. V gave up 1 base and J gave up 2 bases; unmatched junction bases: 4. CDR3 length: 15 residues. CDR1 and CDR2 (germline): SGHDN, FVKESK. This clone was counted between two and nine times. What it recognizes is unknown. The chain carries TRBV14 and TRBJ2-5; 7 bases fit TRBD1. The source is an adult with rheumatoid arthritis. The sample comprised CD8+ T cells sorted from blood. This chain's CDR3 is CASSQGDRVQETQYF. CDR3 sequence (DNA): TGTGCCAGCAGCCAAGGGGACAGAGTACAAGAGACCCAGTACTTC.